A single sample gave rise to the 17 T cell receptor beta chains below, sequenced in a study of beta chain features in type 1 diabetes. The whole isolated RNA underwent reverse transcription, so sequencing captured expressed TCRB transcripts. The protocol was immunoSEQ multiplex PCR, while the TCRdb copy is restricted to in-frame clones and leaves out a portion. Of under 350,000 clones listed, about 7.8% are singletons. Sequenced: central memory CD4+ T cells from blood. The receptors here all came from a woman younger than 30 in good health.

This clone was counted between two and nine times. J is TRBJ2-1 and V is TRBV27, with D possibly being TRBD2 (7 bases). This CDR3 is 14 amino acids long. Germline V gives CDR1 MNHEY, CDR2 SMNVEV (reference sequence). V was trimmed by 10 bases and J by 5 bases, leaving 18 bases between them. CDR3 in DNA: TGTGCCACCTGTCCCGGGGGGCTAAACAATGAGCAGTTCTTC. Residues: CATCPGGLNNEQFF.

The chain is built from TRBV4-3 and TRBJ2-3, with D maybe TRBD2 (5 bases). The V end was cut by 4 bases, the J end by 2 bases, with 16 bases between. Germline V gene sequence: CDR1 LGHNA, CDR2 YSLEER. CDR3 length: 16 residues. The CDR3 DNA reads TGCGCCAGCAGCCGTGCGGCGGGTTCCACCACAGATACGCAGTATTTT. Translation gives CASSRAAGSTTDTQYF.

This chain uses TRBV7-2 with TRBJ1-2; tentative D call: TRBD1 (5 bases). The CDR3 has 15 amino acids. From germline, CDR1 is SGHTA and CDR2 FQGNSA. The ends were cut back, 3 bases at V and 7 bases at J, with 18 bases in the middle. The DNA of the CDR3 is TGTGCCAGCAGCTTGGAAGCAGGGAGGACGTTTGGCTACACCTTC. Translation: CASSLEAGRTFGYTF.

This clone has more than one count but fewer than ten. The rearrangement joins TRBV6-5 to TRBJ1-1; a possible D gene is TRBD1 (6 bases). Deletions cut 8 bases from V and 4 bases from J, with 17 bases between. CDR1 MNHEY and CDR2 SVGAGI come from the germline V gene. The CDR3 runs 14 residues. CDR3 sequence reads: CASRLQGSGTEAFF. The CDR3 nucleotides are TGTGCCAGCCGTTTACAGGGAAGTGGCACTGAAGCTTTCTTT.

This clone appeared a single time. The rearrangement links TRBV6-1 to TRBJ2-5, with 10 bases matching TRBD2. Trimming cost V 1 base and J 4 bases; bases outside gene matches: 3. The CDR3 spans 15 residues. The germline CDR1 and CDR2 sequences are MNHNS and SASEGT. The CDR3 nucleotides are TGTGCCAGCAGTGAAGAGGGACTAGCGCTAGAGACCCAGTACTTC. Protein: CASSEEGLALETQYF.

This clone was seen more than once but under ten times. V is TRBV5-6 and J is TRBJ1-4, with 8 bases lining up with TRBD1. The germline V gene has CDR1 SGHDT and CDR2 YYEEEE. The CDR3 has 15 residues. V dropped 3 bases and J dropped 8; count of bases not matched to a gene: 9. CDR3 coding DNA: TGTGCCAGCAGCTCCCTCCAGGGGGCGGAGGAAAAACTGTTTTTT. It specifies CASSSLQGAEEKLFF. Filled out from reference TRBV5-6 and TRBJ1-4, the complete variable domain reads DAGVTQSPTHLIKTRGQQVTLRCSPKSGHDTVSWYQQALGQGPQFIFQYYEEEERQRGNFPDRFSGHQFPNYSSELNVNALLLGDSALYLCASSSLQGAEEKLFFGSGTQLSVL.

For the CDR3, the DNA is TGTGCCAGCAGCCAGTGGGGGAGGGACGAGCAGTACGTC. Translating it yields CASSQWGRDEQYV. J is TRBJ2-7 and V is TRBV13, with TRBD2 identical over 7 bases. With 5 bases clipped from V and 5 bases from J, the junction kept 6 bases outside the gene matches. Germline V CDR1 and CDR2: PRHDT, FYEKMQ (reference sequence). The CDR3 is 13 residues long.

The rearrangement links TRBV6-6 to TRBJ1-6; no reliable D call. Germline-derived CDR1 and CDR2 are MNHNY and SVGAGI (reference sequence). Deletions cut 8 bases from V and 14 bases from J, with 13 bases between. The CDR3 extends over 11 amino acids. Written as DNA, the CDR3 is TGTGCCAGCCGGAACATGGAGGCCCTCCACTTT. Amino acids: CASRNMEALHF.

CDR3: CASTGARETQYF. CDR3 coding DNA: TGTGCCAGCACGGGGGCCCGGGAGACCCAGTACTTC. The chain links TRBV2 to TRBJ2-5; D assignment may be TRBD1 or TRBD2 (6 bases each). Germline V lookup: CDR1 SNHLY, CDR2 FYNNEI. V lost 7 bases and J 5 bases, leaving 11 bases between the germline ends. There are 12 residues in the CDR3. Drawing the rest from reference TRBV2 and TRBJ2-5, the complete variable domain is EPEVTQTPSHQVTQMGQEVILRCVPISNHLYFYWYRQILGQKVEFLVSFYNNEISEKSEIFDDQFSVERPDGSNFTLKIRSTKLEDSAMYFCASTGARETQYFGPGTRLLVL.

The genes are TRBV25-1 and TRBJ1-1, with D unclear. This CDR3 has 14 residues. V dropped 5 bases and J dropped 3 bases, with 13 bases sitting between them. Germline lookup yields CDR1 MGHDK and CDR2 SYGVNS. Here the CDR3 reads CASSRTNADTEAFF. CDR3 nucleotides: TGTGCCAGCAGTCGGACGAACGCGGACACTGAAGCTTTCTTT.

Ten or more counts support this clone. The chain couples TRBV28 to TRBJ2-7; 8 bases are shared with TRBD1. Losses at the gene ends were 5 bases for V and 2 bases for J; bases not matched to a gene: 2. CDR1 is MDHEN, CDR2 SYDVKM, per germline. The CDR3 runs 13 residues. Written as DNA, the CDR3 is TGTGCCAGCAGTGGACAGGGTCCCTACGAGCAGTACTTC. Translated: CASSGQGPYEQYF.

The gene calls are TRBV5-1 and TRBJ2-5; tentative D call: TRBD2 (6 bases). CDR1 is SGHRS, CDR2 YFSETQ, per germline. The CDR3 loop spans 16 amino acids. Trimming pared 0 bases from V and 5 bases from J, leaving 17 bases between. This CDR3 reads CASSLASRRAWETQYF. For the CDR3, the DNA is TGCGCCAGCAGCTTGGCATCCCGGAGGGCCTGGGAGACCCAGTACTTC.

In its sample, this clone was seen a few times. V is TRBV2 and J is TRBJ2-2; D not certain. Trimming removed 7 bases at V and 4 bases at J, with 16 bases between. The CDR3 loop spans 15 amino acids. The V gene's germline CDR1 is SNHLY and CDR2 FYNNEI. The CDR3 reads CASTPIPGGTGELFF. CDR3 bases: TGTGCCAGCACCCCGATTCCGGGCGGCACCGGGGAGCTGTTTTTT.

A single count supports this clone. The rearrangement joins TRBV7-2 to TRBJ2-2; weak D call: TRBD1 (7 bases). CDR3 size: 16 residues. Germline CDR1 is SGHTA and CDR2 is FQGNSA. V lost 4 bases and J lost 2, with 14 bases in between. CDR3 protein: CASSSGGTVNTGELFF. CDR3 DNA: TGTGCCAGCAGCTCAGGAGGGACAGTTAACACCGGGGAGCTGTTTTTT.

This clone was recorded at least ten times. The rearrangement uses TRBV2 and TRBJ2-4; 8 positions agree with TRBD1. Germline V gene lookup returns CDR1 SNHLY and CDR2 FYNNEI. With 4 bases clipped from V and 11 bases from J, the junction kept 4 bases outside the gene matches. This CDR3 has 12 amino acids. The CDR3 nucleotides are TGTGCCAGCAGTGCCGACAGGGGACTTCAGTACTTC. Translation gives CASSADRGLQYF.

This clone was counted only a few times. The chain recombines TRBV4-3 with TRBJ2-2; D remains unclear. In germline, CDR1 is LGHNA, CDR2 YSLEER. The CDR3 runs 14 residues. V was trimmed by 1 base and J by 6 bases, leaving 9 bases between them. The CDR3 is CASSQASLAGELFF. CDR3 coding DNA: TGCGCCAGCAGCCAAGCTTCTTTGGCCGGGGAGCTGTTTTTT.

In this sample, this clone turned up a few times. The chain couples TRBV7-2 to TRBJ1-3, with D unclear. The CDR3 has 11 amino acids. V was cut by 5 bases and J by 6 bases, with 5 bases left in between. Germline CDR1 is SGHTA and CDR2 is FQGNSA. The DNA of the CDR3 is TGTGCCAGCAGCGGGGAAAACACCATATATTTT. It is translated as CASSGENTIYF.